Sequencing of this TCR beta chain was carried out in a study of blood T cells in healthy people across ages. The CDR3 contains 17 residues. Germline CDR1 reads MGHDK; CDR2 reads SYGVNS. General study results and limits: Both higher diversity and more naive CD4+ cells marked long-lived donors when set against aged donors.

This clonotype occurred a few times. The antigen remains undetermined. It was with a sample-barcoded 5' primer and a J-beta primer mix that a second PCR of about 7 to 12 cycles was run. TCRdb re-analysed the 5' RACE reads in MiXCR, keeping a single row per CDR3 protein. The data contain 1.8 million or so distinct CDR3 sequences, about two fifths of them singletons. Sequencing was carried out using blood. The TCR sequence derives from a human donor in good health. The chain carries TRBV25-1 and TRBJ2-7; 11 bases map to TRBD2. The DNA end is a closer match to TRBJ2-5, so the J assignment may be wrong. The CDR3 loop is CASSDTSGGEGFGTQYF. The CDR3 DNA reads as TGTGCCAGCAGTGACACTAGCGGGGGAGAGGGGTTCGGGACCCAGTACTTC.